The source of this T cell receptor (beta chain) is a study of cytomegalovirus exposure and HLA in healthy donors (dated by TCRdb to 2015 to 2018). Background on the whole study: An earlier analysis of 587 of the donors reported about 280 Gb of sequence data and 90 million to 120 million unique TCR beta sequences obtained from about 170 million T cells. An early release covering some 640 HLA-typed donors comprised about 300 gigabases of sequencing data and around 85 million unique TCR sequences. Of the roughly 390 genotyped donors, about 80% fell in the genetic ancestry cluster associated with self-reported Caucasian donors. The study was designed to test whether signatures of past pathogen exposure could be identified by cataloging public T cell receptors. The study profiled the T cell repertoires of 500 to 800 subjects by immunosequencing and related them to cytomegalovirus serostatus. In addition to the first cohort of 500 to 850 subjects, a separate validation cohort of 120 different subjects was used. To predict cytomegalovirus infection status, the study combined high-throughput TCR immunosequencing, statistical association of individual TCRs with disease status, and machine learning. To study patterns of TCR occurrence, a later analysis re-analyzed previously published TCR beta repertoires from several hundred donors and added high-resolution HLA genotyping. The later analysis used no new phenotypic data to find candidate immune exposures, relying instead on TCR beta sequences and their occurrence across donors. In an earlier analysis of 587 of the donors, high-throughput TCR beta sequencing was used to judge whether each TCR beta V gene segment behaved as functional or pseudogenic. Donor age, sex, ethnicity and CMV serostatus were compiled together with the repertoire data. A later genetic analysis used genome-wide SNP genotypes for about three fifths of the 666 donors, treating that subset as a discovery cohort. Every discovery cohort repertoire had been produced on one sequencing platform. HLA typing included class I and class II loci at four-digit resolution. Typing coverage varied by locus: roughly 629-630 donors for A, B, C, DRB1 and DQB1; approximately 520 for DQA1; more than 600 for DPA1; roughly 450 for DPB1. Roughly five DR-DQ haplotypes were treated as single units for association and clustering because of strong linkage in the cohort. Across roughly 420 genotyped donors of the cohort, an average of about 200,000 unique TCR beta nucleotide sequences per donor were sequenced, and 15% to 20% of those sequences were non-productive. What the authors observed across the whole study: A later analysis reported that several top co-occurrence clusters appeared linked to parvovirus B19, influenza, CMV and Epstein-Barr virus. In a later analysis, TCR association rates were found to vary across HLA loci, with the most associated TCRs seen for DRB1 alleles and the fewest for HLA-C alleles. In an earlier analysis of 450 to 750 of the donors, most TCR beta V segments appeared in productive rearrangements about 90% or about 30% of the time, broadly matching IMGT annotations. In vitro tests confirmed that a few of the cytomegalovirus-associated TCR beta chains recognize cytomegalovirus antigens. Immune exposure information for the cohort was limited to CMV serostatus. A further reported finding was that TCR beta sequences accurately predicted the HLA-A and HLA-B alleles for most subjects in the first cohort. Specific HLA alleles were associated with 15,000 to 20,000 TCR beta sequences at a false discovery rate of 0.05 in a later analysis. In a later genetic analysis, fewer N-insertions in productive TCRs were reported among donors in an Asian-associated ancestry cluster than the approximately 710-donor mean. The cohort was sequenced for TCR beta chains only, and without alpha or paired-chain data the features that could be detected were limited. Sequencing depth was assumed to be roughly uniform across donors in the presence/absence analyses, though that assumption may not hold. The classifier was reported to diagnose cytomegalovirus status with high specificity and sensitivity in both the original cohort and the validation cohort. Correlated functional status among segregating V segments might reflect linkage disequilibrium, but an unknown experimental factor could not be ruled out. According to a later analysis, most CMV-associated TCR beta chains appeared to be HLA-restricted, and the HLA associations seemed to be driven largely by CMV exposure. About 17 rarely observed V segments, including chromosome 9 orphons, were excluded from the earlier analysis of about 500 of the donors because counts were too low. While some public TCRs were present in many individuals, most TCR sequences turned up only very rarely across donors. A later analysis found that HLA-associated TCR beta chains were more clonally expanded and had lower generation probabilities than equally common non-associated chains. Because HLA typing was missing for some donors at each locus, association tests included only the typed subset. It was suggested by the authors that the approach could potentially be generalized to other disease states and immunological phenotypes. A cluster of highly shared sequence variants was judged likely to represent a technical artifact of the sequencing pipeline. A total of about 150 TCR beta chains were listed by the study as associated with cytomegalovirus. V-gene and J-gene trimming of TCR beta chains was associated with a missense DCLRE1C variant in a later genetic analysis, and the association was replicated in an independent cohort. Some IMGT-functional V segments, including TRBV6-2 and TRBV6-3, could not be distinguished by the 87-base-pair reads and were therefore excluded. When HLA alleles, especially DR and DQ, strongly co-occurred, TCR associations were difficult to assign to individual alleles.

In total, over 600 healthy bone marrow donors made up the cohort. All cohort members were sampled while nominally healthy, although unrecorded immune exposures were likely present. The donor was CMV seropositive and belonged to the group of over 250 seropositive cohort members. Every donor gave a peripheral blood sample, and the peripheral blood mononuclear cells from that sample were used for TCR beta sequencing. Genomic DNA was extracted from the blood cell samples with the Qiagen DNeasy Blood Extraction Kit. CDR1 and CDR2, looked up from the germline V gene, are SNHLY and FYNNEI. CDR3 length: 13 amino acids, cysteine to phenylalanine. The CDR3 DNA has 39 bases and is translated from base 1. V lost 3 bases and J lost 5 bases; the stretch between them is 10 bases long. The receptor library was made with the immunoSEQ multiplex PCR assay. The multiplex PCR relied on a mix of 60 forward primers for TCR Vbeta segments and 13 reverse primers for TCR Jbeta segments. The CDR3 region of rearranged TCR beta genes was amplified from genomic DNA by a multiplex PCR assay. Amplified TCR beta libraries were sequenced as 87-base-pair reads on the Illumina HiSeq System. As for the original processing: A later analysis counted about 82 million unique TCR beta chains across the 640 or so repertoires, and 9 million to 14 million of these chains were shared by at least two donors. Raw reads were error-corrected and collapsed into unique sequences by a nearest-neighbor algorithm in which closely related sequences were merged to remove PCR and sequencing errors. CDR3 sequences were aligned to IMGT reference sequences to assign V, D and J gene segments. For a sequence to be retained, at least a six-nucleotide match to both a V gene segment and a J gene segment was required. A rearrangement counted as productive if the CDR3 had no stop codons and remained in frame with V and J, and every other rearrangement counted as non-productive. Following IMGT convention, CDR3 was defined as the stretch from the second conserved V-encoded cysteine up to the conserved J-encoded phenylalanine. The earlier analysis of roughly 590 of the donors excluded any sequence lacking an unambiguous match to a single V gene segment. An earlier analysis of some 610 of the donors called V segments functional above 56.7% productive rearrangements and segregating when the between-donor standard deviation exceeded 5%. A statistical classification framework was built to diagnose cytomegalovirus status from the catalog of TCR beta chain sequences. V and J gene assignment, in a later analysis, came from comparing TCR nucleotide sequences with IMGT/GENE-DB human TR gene sequences. Using the TCRdist pipeline, a later analysis assigned CDR3 sequences along with most-parsimonious VDJ recombination scenarios. In a later analysis, each TCR beta chain was defined by its CDR3 amino acid sequence together with its V-gene family, and reads lacking a unique V-gene family were excluded. A later analysis removed several hundred highly shared, low-generation-probability nucleotide sequences to deal with suspected cross-contamination and a sequencing artifact. In a later analysis, a clonal expansion index for each public chain was calculated from normalized within-repertoire ranks of inferred template counts. Generation probabilities in a later analysis came from a VDJ recombination model fitted to out-of-frame rearrangements, and those results were checked against IGoR. In a later analysis, TCR-TCR, TCR-HLA and TCR-CMV co-occurrence was scored with hypergeometric tests, and a repertoire-size bias correction was applied to TCR pairs. False discovery rates were estimated in a later analysis by permuting HLA or CMV assignments 20 times. In a later analysis, co-occurring TCRs were grouped with DBSCAN, and TCRdist sequence similarity was added when clustering was performed within HLA-allele-positive subsets. Repertoires with fewer than 30,000 or more than 120,000 public chains, plus five repertoires with anomalous nucleotide sharing, were excluded from co-occurrence clustering. This immuneACCESS table, as held by TCRdb, lists in-frame sequences with V and J called but not all clones. Of the missing ones, under half trace to an unresolved V gene in checked studies; the others have no known cause. V, J and clone size are taken as reported in that table, and D and trimming were inferred from the DNA itself. For this sample there are approximately 180,000 clones; about 80% appear just once. Of the sample, 1.2% to 1.5% is held by the ten largest clones.

A word on this clone: The clone's antigen remains unknown. Base qualities are missing; no much larger clone stands one base away.

The chain employs TRBV2 and TRBJ1-1; no D gene call is confident. Input material: PBMCs. The TCR was taken from a woman aged 30 to 39 in good health and CMV-seropositive. The base sequence is TGTGCCAGCAGTGATGCGGGTGAGACTGAAGCTTTCTTT. This gives the protein CASSDAGETEAFF.